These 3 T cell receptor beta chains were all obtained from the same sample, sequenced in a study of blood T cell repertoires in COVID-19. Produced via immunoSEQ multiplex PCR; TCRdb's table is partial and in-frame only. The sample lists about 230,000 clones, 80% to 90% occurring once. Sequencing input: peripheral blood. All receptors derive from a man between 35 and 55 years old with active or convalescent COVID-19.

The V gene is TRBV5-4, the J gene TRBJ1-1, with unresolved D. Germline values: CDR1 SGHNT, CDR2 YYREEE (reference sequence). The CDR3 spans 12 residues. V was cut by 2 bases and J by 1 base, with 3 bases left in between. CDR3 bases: TGTGCCAGCAGCTTCGGGAACACTGAAGCTTTCTTT. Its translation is CASSFGNTEAFF.

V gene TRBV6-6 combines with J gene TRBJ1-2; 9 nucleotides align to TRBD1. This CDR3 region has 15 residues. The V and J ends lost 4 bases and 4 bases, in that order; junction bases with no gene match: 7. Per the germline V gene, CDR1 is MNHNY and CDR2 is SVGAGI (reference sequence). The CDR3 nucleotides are TGTGCCAGCAGTTCAAGACAGGGGGTGCTCTATGGCTACACCTTC. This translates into CASSSRQGVLYGYTF.

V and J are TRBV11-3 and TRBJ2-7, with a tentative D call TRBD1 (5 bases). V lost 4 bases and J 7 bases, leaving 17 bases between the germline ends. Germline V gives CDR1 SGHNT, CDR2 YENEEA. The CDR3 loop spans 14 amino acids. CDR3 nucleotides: TGTGCCAGCAGCTCCAGGCAGGGTTCCCTAGAGCAGTACTTC. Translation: CASSSRQGSLEQYF.